The 9 T cell receptor beta chains reported below all come from one sample, sequenced in a study of cytomegalovirus exposure and HLA in healthy donors. PCR used 60 Vbeta primers and 13 Jbeta primers. TCRdb keeps only in-frame clones here, not all; method: immunoSEQ multiplex PCR. The sample includes more than 85,000 clones, 79% of them seen just once. The sample consisted of PBMCs. These receptors were taken from a female donor in good health and CMV-seropositive.

V usage is TRBV18 and J usage is TRBJ1-2; TRBD1 matches at 9 bases. Germline assignment: CDR1 KGHSH and CDR2 LQKENI. V lost 2 bases and J lost 8; bases outside the gene matches: 6. CDR3 length: 14 amino acids. Here the CDR3 DNA reads TGTGCCAGCTCACCAAACAGGGGGCTCTACGGCTACACCTTC. It translates to CASSPNRGLYGYTF.

V is TRBV5-1 and J is TRBJ2-7; perhaps TRBD2 as D (6 bases). Trimming took 1 base from V and 0 from J, leaving 8 bases between them. From germline, CDR1 is SGHRS and CDR2 YFSETQ. The CDR3 extends over 14 amino acids. The DNA for the CDR3 is TGCGCCAGCAGCTTGTTCGGGAGCTCCTACGAGCAGTACTTC. Protein product: CASSLFGSSYEQYF.

The chain employs TRBV21-1 and TRBJ2-7; no DNA check was done on the table's D call, TRBD1. TRBV21-1 is described as a pseudogene. The CDR3 is 13 amino acids. The CDR3 DNA reads TGTGCCAGCAGCGCCCGGGACAACTACGAGCAGTACTTC. This sequence encodes CASSARDNYEQYF.

V usage is TRBV5-1 and J usage is TRBJ2-7; D unresolved. Germline lookup yields CDR1 SGHRS and CDR2 YFSETQ. The CDR3 sequence is 12 residues long. With 5 bases removed from V and 7 bases from J, the gap between germline ends came to 13 bases. In DNA, the CDR3 is TGCGCCAGCAGAGCGACTGAAAATGAGCAGTACTTC. Translating gives CASRATENEQYF.

The rearrangement links TRBV14 to TRBJ2-7; 8 bases line up with TRBD1. This CDR3 is built from 19 residues. The V and J ends lost 2 bases and 0 bases, in that order; junction bases with no gene match: 15. Germline loops: CDR1 SGHDN, CDR2 FVKESK. Here the CDR3 reads CASSQSRRQGATRSYEQYF. DNA of the CDR3: TGTGCCAGCAGCCAAAGCCGGAGGCAGGGGGCGACCCGCTCCTACGAGCAGTACTTC.

This sequence joins TRBV30 and TRBJ1-3, with 7 bases that match TRBD1. With 4 bases clipped from V and 4 bases from J, the junction kept 13 bases outside the gene matches. The CDR3 covers 16 residues. Germline V gene sequence: CDR1 GTSNPN, CDR2 SVGIG (reference sequence). CDR3: CAWMRGSGQRGNTIYF. Written as DNA, the CDR3 is TGTGCCTGGATGCGGGGCTCGGGACAGAGGGGAAACACCATATATTTT. Full variable domain (outside the CDR3, taken from reference TRBV30 and TRBJ1-3): SQTIHQWPATLVQPVGSPLSLECTVEGTSNPNLYWYRQAAGRGLQLLFYSVGIGQISSEVPQNLSASRPQDRQFILSSKKLLLSDSGFYLCAWMRGSGQRGNTIYFGEGSWLTVV.

The chain is built from TRBV7-6 and TRBJ2-2, with 7 bases that match TRBD2. CDR1 is SGHVS and CDR2 is FNYEAQ in the germline V gene. CDR3 size: 14 residues. V dropped 3 bases and J dropped 4; count of bases not matched to a gene: 2. DNA for the CDR3: TGTGCCAGCAGCTTGGGGGAGGGCACCGGGGAGCTGTTTTTT. It is translated as CASSLGEGTGELFF.

This rearrangement joins TRBV29-1 to TRBJ2-7; 10 nucleotides align to TRBD1. CDR1 SQVTM and CDR2 ANQGSEA come from the germline V gene. V lost 6 bases, J lost 2 bases, and 10 bases stayed unmatched. CDR3 length: 15 residues. The CDR3 DNA follows: TGCAGCGTGGAGCCGTGGACAGGGGGAACCTACGAGCAGTACTTC. Translating it yields CSVEPWTGGTYEQYF.

CDR3 protein: CASSIDETETSGNPYEQYF. CDR3 coding DNA: TGTGCCAGCAGCATTGATGAGACCGAGACTAGCGGGAACCCCTACGAGCAGTACTTC. The gene calls are TRBV21-1 and TRBJ2-7; TRBD2, as called in the table, went unchecked against the DNA. TRBV21-1 is assigned pseudogene status. CDR3 length: 19 residues.